The 2 T cell receptor beta chains given below trace back to one sample, sequenced in a study of blood T cell repertoires in COVID-19. Assay used: immunoSEQ multiplex PCR; TCRdb lists only in-frame clones, some missing. The sample records 150,000 or so clones, over 70% being singletons. Sequencing used peripheral blood. These receptors came from a man in his 60s with acute or convalescent COVID-19.

The chain joins TRBV16 to TRBJ1-2; D gene unclear. Germline V gene lookup returns CDR1 KGHSY and CDR2 FQNENV. Trimming pared 8 bases from V and 0 bases from J, leaving 13 bases between. The CDR3 covers 14 residues. CDR3 amino acids: CASGVQLANYGYTF. CDR3 sequence (DNA): TGTGCCAGCGGAGTGCAGTTAGCTAACTATGGCTACACCTTC.

This clone was recorded once. DNA of the CDR3: TGTGCCAGCAGCCGTAAGGCGCCGGGTACGTTGGAGCAGTACTTC. Translated, it gives CASSRKAPGTLEQYF. The V call is TRBV5-4, the J call TRBJ2-7; D not resolved. With 4 bases removed from V and 7 bases from J, the gap between germline ends came to 21 bases. The CDR3 covers 15 residues. In germline, CDR1 is SGHNT, CDR2 YYREEE (reference sequence).